The 6 T cell receptor beta chains below were found in one sample sequenced in a study of T cell repertoires in cytomegalovirus infection. Each CDR3 protein gets one entry after TCRdb re-called the reads with MiXCR. The sample carries a few hundred thousand distinct CDR3 sequences, 17% recorded once. The sample comprised PBMCs. The receptors derive from a human donor in good health (CMV status not recorded). Some clones in this sample may be carry-over from other donors' samples.

This clonotype was observed a few times. The chain carries TRBV6-1 and TRBJ2-7, with D possibly matching TRBD1 (6 bases). The V gene's germline CDR1 is MNHNS and CDR2 SASEGT. With 8 bases removed from V and 0 bases from J, the gap between germline ends came to 23 bases. The CDR3 contains 17 residues. CDR3 residues: CASHGQPKKGTSYEQYF. As DNA, the CDR3 is TGTGCCAGCCACGGACAGCCCAAAAAGGGGACCTCCTACGAGCAGTACTTC.

Many counts were recorded for this clonotype. The chain employs TRBV7-4 and TRBJ1-4, with TRBD1 as a possible D gene (5 bases). The germline V gene has CDR1 SGHVT and CDR2 SQSDAQ. The CDR3 runs to 19 residues. With 5 bases removed from V and 5 bases from J, the gap between germline ends came to 27 bases. CDR3: CASSRPDMNPQRENEKLFF. CDR3 DNA sequence: TGTGCCAGCAGCCGGCCGGACATGAATCCCCAGCGCGAGAATGAAAAACTGTTTTTT.

The rearrangement uses TRBV9 and TRBJ1-6, with D possibly being TRBD1 (5 bases). CDR3 size: 14 residues. V gave up 4 bases and J gave up 8 bases, with 13 bases separating them. The germline V gene has CDR1 SGDLS and CDR2 YYNGEE. In nucleotides, the CDR3 is TGTGCCAGCAGCTCCGGGACGGGCGATTCACCCCTCCACTTT. This codes for CASSSGTGDSPLHF.

The chain employs TRBV5-1 and TRBJ2-7, with D possibly being TRBD1 (6 bases). Deletions cut 4 bases from V and 8 bases from J, with 19 bases between. Germline V gene data show CDR1 as SGHRS and CDR2 as YFSETQ. The CDR3 is made up of 14 amino acids. The CDR3 loop reads CASSPESLRDKQYF. The CDR3 DNA reads TGCGCCAGCAGCCCGGAGTCATTACGGGACAAGCAGTACTTC.

This clonotype was seen only a few times. The chain carries TRBV7-9 and TRBJ2-7; D may be TRBD2 (6 bases). V shed 4 bases and J shed 2 bases, with 15 bases lying between them. CDR1 is SEHNR and CDR2 is FQNEAQ in the germline V gene (reference sequence). The CDR3 is 15 amino acids. The CDR3 spells CASSSPREKAYEQYF. The CDR3 DNA reads as TGTGCCAGCAGCTCCCCTCGGGAGAAAGCCTACGAGCAGTACTTC. Based on the CDR3 plus reference TRBV7-9 and TRBJ2-7, the full variable domain is DTGVSQNPRHKITKRGQNVTFRCDPISEHNRLYWYRQTLGQGPEFLTYFQNEAQLEKSRLLSDRFSAERPKGSFSTLEIQRTEQGDSAMYLCASSSPREKAYEQYFGPGTRLTVT.

This clonotype was seen repeatedly, ten times or more. The chain joins TRBV27 to TRBJ1-2; D might be TRBD1 (6 bases). Germline V gene lookup returns CDR1 MNHEY and CDR2 SMNVEV (reference sequence). The CDR3 consists of 17 residues. The V gene lost 0 bases and the J gene lost 0 bases, with 14 bases spanning the gap. The CDR3 spells CASSLSNRVSANYGYTF. CDR3 bases: TGTGCCAGCAGTTTATCTAACAGGGTGAGCGCTAACTATGGCTACACCTTC.